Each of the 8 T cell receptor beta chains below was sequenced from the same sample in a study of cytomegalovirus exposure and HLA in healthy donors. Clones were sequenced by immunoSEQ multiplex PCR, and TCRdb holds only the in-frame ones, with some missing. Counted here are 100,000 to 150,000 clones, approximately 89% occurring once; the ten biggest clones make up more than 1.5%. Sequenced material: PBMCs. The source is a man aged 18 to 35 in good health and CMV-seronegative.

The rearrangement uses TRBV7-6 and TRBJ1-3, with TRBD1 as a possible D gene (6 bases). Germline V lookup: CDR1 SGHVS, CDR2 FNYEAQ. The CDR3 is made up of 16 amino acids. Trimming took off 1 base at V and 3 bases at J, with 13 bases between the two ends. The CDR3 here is CASSLEAGENGNTIYF. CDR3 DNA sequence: TGTGCCAGCAGCTTAGAGGCAGGGGAGAATGGAAACACCATATATTTT.

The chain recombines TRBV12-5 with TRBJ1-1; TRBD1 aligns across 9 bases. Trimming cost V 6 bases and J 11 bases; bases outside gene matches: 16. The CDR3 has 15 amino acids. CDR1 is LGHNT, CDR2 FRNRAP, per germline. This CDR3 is CASGYTGQGLDEAFF. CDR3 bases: TGTGCTAGTGGCTATACGGGACAGGGATTAGATGAGGCTTTCTTT.

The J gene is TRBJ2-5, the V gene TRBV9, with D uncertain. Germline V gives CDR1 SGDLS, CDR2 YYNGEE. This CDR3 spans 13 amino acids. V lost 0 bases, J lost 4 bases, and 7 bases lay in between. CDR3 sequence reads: CASSVGQSETQYF. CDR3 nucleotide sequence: TGTGCCAGCAGCGTAGGGCAGTCAGAGACCCAGTACTTC.

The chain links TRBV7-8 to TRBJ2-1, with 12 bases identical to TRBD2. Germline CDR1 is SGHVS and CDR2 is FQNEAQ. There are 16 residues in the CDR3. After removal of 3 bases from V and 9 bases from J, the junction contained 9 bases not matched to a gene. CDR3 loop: CASSLVRLAGAVEQFF. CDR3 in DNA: TGTGCCAGCAGCTTGGTAAGACTAGCGGGAGCGGTTGAGCAGTTCTTC.

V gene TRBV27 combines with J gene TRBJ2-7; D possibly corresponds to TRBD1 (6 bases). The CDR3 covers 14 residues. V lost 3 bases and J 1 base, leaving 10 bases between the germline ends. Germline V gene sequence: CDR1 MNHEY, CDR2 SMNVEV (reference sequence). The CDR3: CASSFSDSSYEQYF. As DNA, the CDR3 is TGTGCCAGCAGTTTTTCGGACAGTTCCTACGAGCAGTACTTC.

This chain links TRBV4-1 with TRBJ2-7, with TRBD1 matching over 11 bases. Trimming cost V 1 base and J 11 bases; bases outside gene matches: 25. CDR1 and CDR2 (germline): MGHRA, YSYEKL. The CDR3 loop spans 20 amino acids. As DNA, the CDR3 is TGCGCCAGCAGCCAAGGAATGTTAGATCTATCACGACGGACAGGGGGCCATGAGTACTTC. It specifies CASSQGMLDLSRRTGGHEYF.

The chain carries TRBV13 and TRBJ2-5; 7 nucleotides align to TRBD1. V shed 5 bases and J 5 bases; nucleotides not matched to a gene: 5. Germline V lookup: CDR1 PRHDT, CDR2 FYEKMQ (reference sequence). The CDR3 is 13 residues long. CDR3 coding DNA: TGTGCCAGCAGCCAGGGGGTTTGGGAGACCCAGTACTTC. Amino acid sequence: CASSQGVWETQYF.

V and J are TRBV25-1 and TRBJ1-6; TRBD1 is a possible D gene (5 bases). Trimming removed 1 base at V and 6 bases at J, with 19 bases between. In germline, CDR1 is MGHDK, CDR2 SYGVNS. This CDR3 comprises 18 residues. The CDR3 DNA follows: TGTGCCAGCAGTGAATTTGACTGGGGGGAACCTAGTAATTCACCCCTCCACTTT. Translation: CASSEFDWGEPSNSPLHF.